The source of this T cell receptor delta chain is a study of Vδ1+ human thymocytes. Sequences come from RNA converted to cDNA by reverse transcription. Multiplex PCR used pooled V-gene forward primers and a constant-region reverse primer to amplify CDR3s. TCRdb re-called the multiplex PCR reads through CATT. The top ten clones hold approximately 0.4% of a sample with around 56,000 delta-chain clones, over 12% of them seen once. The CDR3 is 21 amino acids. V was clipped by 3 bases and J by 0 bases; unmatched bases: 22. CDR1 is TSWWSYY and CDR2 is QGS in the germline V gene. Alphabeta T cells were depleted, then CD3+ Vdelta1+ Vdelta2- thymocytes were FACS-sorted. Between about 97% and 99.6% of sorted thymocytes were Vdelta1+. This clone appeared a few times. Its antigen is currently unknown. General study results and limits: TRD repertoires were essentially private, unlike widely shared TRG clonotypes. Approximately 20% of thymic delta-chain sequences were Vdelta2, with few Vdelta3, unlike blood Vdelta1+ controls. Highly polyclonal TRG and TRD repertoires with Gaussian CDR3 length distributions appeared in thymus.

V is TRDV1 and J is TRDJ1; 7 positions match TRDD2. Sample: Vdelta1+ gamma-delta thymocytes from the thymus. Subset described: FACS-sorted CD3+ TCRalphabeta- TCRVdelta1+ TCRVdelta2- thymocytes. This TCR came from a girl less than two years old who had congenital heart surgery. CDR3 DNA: TGTGCTCTTGGGGATCACATCCCCGCCCTTCCTCCTCGTTTGTACACCGATAAACTCATCTTT. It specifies CALGDHIPALPPRLYTDKLIF.